The 6 T cell receptor beta chains reported below all come from one sample, sequenced in a study of control samples from healthy donors and cancer patients (TCRdb year 2020). The receptor library was made with the immunoSEQ multiplex PCR assay. The immuneACCESS repertoire file appears here via TCRdb, limited to in-frame rearrangements. These files lack a portion of the clones; in checked studies, under half of the deficit traces to unresolved V genes, and the cause of the others is not known. Here the sample has 120,000 to 150,000 clones; over 85% occur a single time. About 10% of the sample lies in the top ten. The sequenced material came from blood. These receptors all come from a man aged 30 to 45 in good health.

Only a few counts were recorded for this clone. The V call is TRBV5-6, the J call TRBJ1-5, with 8 bases aligning to TRBD1. The CDR3 sequence is 14 residues long. Germline CDR1 is SGHDT and CDR2 is YYEEEE. The V gene end was trimmed by 0 bases and the J gene end by 7 bases; junction bases not matched to a gene: 3. CDR3 in DNA: TGTGCCAGCAGCTTGGCAGGGGGCGTACAGCCCCAGCATTTT. This encodes CASSLAGGVQPQHF.

V gene TRBV27 combines with J gene TRBJ1-4, with D perhaps TRBD1 (5 bases). V dropped 2 bases and J dropped 8 bases, with 15 bases sitting between them. Germline CDR1 and CDR2: MNHEY and SMNVEV (reference sequence). The CDR3 runs to 15 residues. CDR3 loop: CASSLISKGSEKLFF. The CDR3 DNA reads TGTGCCAGCAGTTTAATCAGTAAGGGGTCGGAAAAACTGTTTTTT.

This rearrangement joins TRBV29-1 to TRBJ2-2; 7 bases are shared with TRBD1. The germline V gene encodes CDR1 SQVTM and CDR2 ANQGSEA. CDR3 length: 13 residues. The J segment lost 3 bases and the V segment lost 7 bases, leaving 5 bases of the junction unmatched. The CDR3 coding sequence is TGCAGCGCCATCGGGACAGACACCGGGGAGCTGTTTTTT. Translated, it gives CSAIGTDTGELFF.

The chain joins TRBV6-1 to TRBJ2-4; a weak D match, TRBD1 (6 bases). CDR1 is MNHNS, CDR2 SASEGT, per germline. The CDR3 has 15 amino acids. Trimming removed 3 bases from V and 0 bases from J, with 9 bases in between. The CDR3 spells CASSDTGLAKNIQYF. The CDR3 coding sequence is TGTGCCAGCAGTGACACAGGGCTAGCCAAAAACATTCAGTACTTC.

By its share, this clone is medium-sized. The same CDR3 also results from other DNA sequences found in this sample. The chain is built from TRBV10-2 and TRBJ1-5; 8 positions agree with TRBD1. Germline assignment: CDR1 WSHSY and CDR2 SAAADI. The CDR3 sequence is 14 residues long. Germline trimming cut 0 bases from V and 7 bases from J; bases unmatched to any gene: 2. The chain's CDR3 is CASSESTGVQPQHF. In DNA, the CDR3 is TGCGCCAGCAGTGAGTCGACAGGGGTGCAGCCCCAGCATTTT.

Written as DNA, the CDR3 is TGTGCTAGTGGTTTGGGCAGTCTCCGAGGGGATGGCTACACCTTC. This sequence encodes CASGLGSLRGDGYTF. This chain connects TRBV12-5 to TRBJ1-2; possibly TRBD1 for D (5 bases). CDR1 is LGHNT, CDR2 FRNRAP, per germline. Trimming shortened V by 1 base and J by 6 bases, and 15 bases separated the two germline ends. The CDR3 has 15 amino acids. The variable domain in full, with the rest retrieved from reference TRBV12-5 and TRBJ1-2, is DARVTQTPRHKVTEMGQEVTMRCQPILGHNTVFWYRQTMMQGLELLAYFRNRAPLDDSGMPKDRFSAEMPDATLATLKIQPSEPRDSAVYFCASGLGSLRGDGYTFGSGTRLTVV.